One sample yielded the 29 T cell receptor beta chains listed below, sequenced in a study of T cells in Graves' hyperthyroidism and ophthalmopathy. Amplification of TCR beta CDR3 regions used RNA as the template. The primer set for the first-round RT-PCR of the TCR CDR3 was HTBI. TCRdb processed the multiplex PCR reads anew with MiXCR; each CDR3 protein has one entry. Here the sample spans about 660,000 distinct CDR3 sequences, approximately 42% being singletons. The sequenced sample was peripheral blood or thyroid tissue (not recorded which). The receptors originated from an adult man with Graves' disease, either hyperthyroidism or ophthalmopathy (not recorded which).

The V call is TRBV6-5, the J call TRBJ2-7; tentative D call: TRBD1 (6 bases). Deletions cut 6 bases from V and 7 bases from J, with 16 bases between. Germline V CDR1 and CDR2: MNHEY, SVGAGI. The CDR3 sequence is 13 residues long. Here the CDR3 reads CASSLPRGGEQYF. For the CDR3, the DNA is TGTGCCAGCAGCTTACCCAGGGGTGGTGAGCAGTACTTC.

The chain employs TRBV7-3 and TRBJ1-1, with TRBD1 matching 9 bases. V dropped 5 bases and J dropped 0; count of bases not matched to a gene: 7. Germline V gene data show CDR1 as SGHTA and CDR2 as FQGTGA. This CDR3 comprises 16 residues. This CDR3 reads CASSPAGTGMNTEAFF. The CDR3 nucleotides read TGTGCCAGCAGCCCCGCCGGGACAGGGATGAACACTGAAGCTTTCTTT.

The chain joins TRBV9 to TRBJ1-5; D may be TRBD1 (6 bases). The ends were cut back, 3 bases at V and 7 bases at J, with 17 bases in the middle. Germline V CDR1 and CDR2: SGDLS, YYNGEE. The CDR3 loop spans 15 amino acids. Here the CDR3 reads CASSAGGGRGQPQHF. The CDR3, as DNA: TGTGCCAGCAGCGCCGGCGGGGGAAGGGGGCAGCCCCAGCATTTT. Combining the CDR3 with reference TRBV9 and TRBJ1-5 gives the whole variable domain DSGVTQTPKHLITATGQRVTLRCSPRSGDLSVYWYQQSLDQGLQFLIQYYNGEERAKGNILERFSAQQFPDLHSELNLSSLELGDSALYFCASSAGGGRGQPQHFGDGTRLSIL.

The chain joins TRBV15 to TRBJ2-6; no firm D call. Per the germline V gene, CDR1 is LNHNV and CDR2 is YYDKDF (reference sequence). This CDR3 has 14 amino acids. V was cut by 0 bases and J by 4 bases, with 4 bases left in between. The CDR3 DNA sequence: TGTGCCACCAGCAGAGATGACGGGGCCAACGTCCTGACTTTC. It encodes CATSRDDGANVLTF.

About this clonotype itself: An end of the junction does not agree with germline; a read error may underlie this. This rearrangement joins TRBV10-3 to TRBJ1-1; TRBD1 agrees at 7 bases. The CDR3 runs 18 residues. Germline CDR1 reads ENHRY; CDR2 reads SYGVKD. Here the CDR3 reads CASSYPWRQGLENTEAFF. CDR3 sequence (DNA): TGTGCCAGCAGTTACCCATGGAGACAGGGTCTGGAGAACACTGAAGCTTTCTTT.

This chain uses TRBV7-9 with TRBJ2-5, with 7 positions matching TRBD1. The V segment lost 5 bases and the J segment 3 bases; nucleotides outside the gene matches: 12. Germline V gene sequence: CDR1 SEHNR, CDR2 FQNEAQ (reference sequence). The CDR3 contains 16 residues. The CDR3 loop is CASSQQGTNTEETQYF. Here the CDR3 DNA reads TGTGCCAGCAGCCAACAGGGGACAAACACTGAAGAGACCCAGTACTTC.

The CDR3 loop reads CASSQESTTVSGNTIYF. The CDR3 region has the DNA TGTGCCAGCAGCCAAGAAAGCACGACAGTCTCTGGAAACACCATATATTTT. J is TRBJ1-3 and V is TRBV14, with D possibly being TRBD1 (5 bases). The germline CDR1 and CDR2 sequences are SGHDN and FVKESK. CDR3 length: 17 residues. V gave up 0 bases and J gave up 0 bases, with 12 bases separating them.

J is TRBJ2-2 and V is TRBV2; D might be TRBD1 (6 bases). This CDR3 comprises 15 residues. The ends were cut back, 5 bases at V and 5 bases at J, with 15 bases in the middle. Germline CDR1 reads SNHLY; CDR2 reads FYNNEI. CDR3 loop: CASSISGGLTGELFF. Written as DNA, the CDR3 is TGTGCCAGCAGTATCAGTGGGGGCTTGACCGGGGAGCTGTTTTTT.

The V gene is TRBV16, the J gene TRBJ1-2; D unclear. Trimming stripped 8 bases from V and 2 bases from J, with 12 bases between. Germline CDR1 reads KGHSY; CDR2 reads FQNENV. CDR3 length equals 13 residues. CDR3 DNA: TGTGCCAGCTTGGAGGGATCCAACTATGGCTACACCTTC. It specifies CASLEGSNYGYTF.

The rearrangement uses TRBV28 and TRBJ1-1; 7 bases align to TRBD1. Unmatched junction bases numbered 7, after V lost 8 bases and J lost 4 bases. This CDR3 comprises 13 residues. Per the germline V gene, CDR1 is MDHEN and CDR2 is SYDVKM. The CDR3 nucleotides are TGTGCCAGCGGGTCACAGGGGCGCACTGAAGCTTTCTTT. This codes for CASGSQGRTEAFF.

The gene calls are TRBV20-1 and TRBJ1-4; possibly TRBD1 for D (5 bases). Trimming pared 3 bases from V and 5 bases from J, leaving 10 bases between. CDR1 is DFQATT and CDR2 is SNEGSKA in the germline V gene (reference sequence). The CDR3 extends over 13 amino acids. CDR3: CSARETVNEKLFF. The CDR3 bases are TGCAGTGCTAGGGAGACAGTGAATGAAAAACTGTTTTTT.

This clonotype occurred many times. The chain joins TRBV7-8 to TRBJ1-5; D is perhaps TRBD1 (5 bases). Germline V lookup: CDR1 SGHVS, CDR2 FQNEAQ. This CDR3 comprises 16 residues. V lost 2 bases, J lost 0 bases, and 11 bases lay in between. CDR3 protein: CASSLRDVYSNQPQHF. As DNA, the CDR3 is TGTGCCAGCAGCTTACGGGACGTTTATAGCAATCAGCCCCAGCATTTT.

The chain combines TRBV15 with TRBJ1-5; 10 nucleotides agree with TRBD1. The CDR3 spans 14 residues. Germline assignment: CDR1 LNHNV and CDR2 YYDKDF (reference sequence). This CDR3 is CASGQGLSNQPQHF. The CDR3 nucleotides read TGTGCTTCGGGACAGGGGTTAAGCAATCAGCCCCAGCATTTT.

The rearrangement links TRBV19 to TRBJ1-1; possibly TRBD1 for D (5 bases). Germline V gene sequence: CDR1 LNHDA, CDR2 SQIVND (reference sequence). Trimming took 5 bases from V and 0 from J, leaving 19 bases between them. The CDR3 extends over 17 amino acids. The CDR3 sequence is CASSSLPQQAMNTEAFF. In DNA form, the CDR3 reads TGTGCCAGTAGTTCCCTCCCCCAACAGGCCATGAACACTGAAGCTTTCTTT.

There are many counts of this clonotype. The rearrangement joins TRBV15 to TRBJ1-1; 7 nucleotides agree with TRBD1. J was trimmed by 0 bases and V by 4 bases; bases with no gene match: 8. Looked up from germline, CDR1 is LNHNV and CDR2 is YYDKDF (reference sequence). The CDR3 runs 16 residues. CDR3 bases: TGTGCCACCAGCAAATTCCGGACAGGCATGAACACTGAAGCTTTCTTT. This encodes CATSKFRTGMNTEAFF.

V is TRBV12-3 or TRBV12-4 and J is TRBJ2-7; no firm D call. V gave up 2 bases and J gave up 3 bases, with 14 bases separating them. The CDR3 runs 15 residues. In DNA, the CDR3 is TGTGCCAGCAGTTTATCTCCCAAGATAAACTACGAGCAGTACTTC. This encodes CASSLSPKINYEQYF.

The chain recombines TRBV7-9 with TRBJ2-7; D perhaps matches TRBD2 (6 bases). The germline V and J ends were trimmed by 7 bases and 3 bases, with 22 bases remaining between them. The CDR3 sequence is 16 residues long. Germline CDR1 reads SEHNR; CDR2 reads FQNEAQ (reference sequence). Written as DNA, the CDR3 is TGTGCCAGCACCACACTAGCTTGGCACGGTGACTACGAGCAGTACTTC. Translating it yields CASTTLAWHGDYEQYF.

This clonotype was counted between two and nine times. The V call is TRBV20-1, the J call TRBJ1-1, with 8 bases aligning to TRBD1. V lost 5 bases and J lost 1; bases outside the gene matches: 3. Germline V CDR1 and CDR2: DFQATT, SNEGSKA (reference sequence). This CDR3 region has 13 residues. The DNA of the CDR3 is TGCAGTGCTCCTGACAGGGGGAACACTGAAGCTTTCTTT. Translated, it gives CSAPDRGNTEAFF.

This clonotype was recorded a few times. The chain combines TRBV2 with TRBJ1-5, with no clear D. The CDR3 runs 15 residues. Germline-derived CDR1 and CDR2 are SNHLY and FYNNEI. Deletions cut 4 bases from V and 0 bases from J, with 10 bases between. CDR3 residues: CASSVSQYSNQPQHF. CDR3 DNA: TGTGCCAGCAGTGTTAGTCAATATAGCAATCAGCCCCAGCATTTT.

This clonotype was detected only a few times. The V call is TRBV19, the J call TRBJ1-5, with D possibly TRBD1 on 5 matching bases. Germline V gene sequence: CDR1 LNHDA, CDR2 SQIVND (reference sequence). Trimming removed 7 bases at V and 1 base at J, with 11 bases between. The CDR3 length is 14 residues. CDR3 residues: CASNEQGSNQPQHF. The CDR3 DNA follows: TGTGCCAGTAATGAGCAGGGAAGCAATCAGCCCCAGCATTTT.

Comments on this clonotype: At one end, the junction sequence differs from germline, possibly due to a read error. The chain has TRBV2 and TRBJ1-4; no reliable D call. The CDR3 has 14 amino acids. Germline V gene data show CDR1 as SNHLY and CDR2 as FYNNEI. The CDR3 spells CASSETALIEELFF. As DNA, the CDR3 is TGTGCCAGCAGTGAAACGGCCCTTATTGAAGAACTGTTTTTT.

Comments on this clonotype: This clone may be a read error of a much larger clone one base away. The chain employs TRBV7-2 and TRBJ2-7, with D uncertain. CDR1 and CDR2 (germline): SGHTA, FQGNSA. The CDR3 has 14 residues. CDR3 residues: CASSLATRGYGQYF. Written as DNA, the CDR3 is TGTGCCAGCAGTTTAGCCACGCGCGGCTACGGGCAGTACTTC.

As regards this clonotype: At one boundary the junction diverges from the germline segment, which might be a read error. The chain joins TRBV13 to TRBJ1-4; 12 bases fit TRBD1. CDR3 length: 17 residues. Germline V gene data show CDR1 as PRHDT and CDR2 as FYEKMQ (reference sequence). The CDR3 nucleotides read TGTGCCAGCAGTGAATTCGGGACAGGGGGCGTAAGAGAAAAACTGTCTTTT. It translates to CASSEFGTGGVREKLSF. The whole variable domain, filled in from reference TRBV13 and TRBJ1-4, reads AAGVIQSPRHLIKEKRETATLKCYPIPRHDTVYWYQQGPGQDPQFLISFYEKMQSDKGSIPDRFSAQQFSDYHSELNMSSLELGDSALYFCASSEFGTGGVREKLSFGSGTQLSVL.

The chain uses TRBV2 and TRBJ2-6, with D perhaps matching TRBD2 (5 bases). Between the trimmed V and J ends, which lost 3 bases and 1 base, there was a span of 10 bases. This CDR3 comprises 16 residues. Germline CDR1 is SNHLY and CDR2 is FYNNEI. The CDR3 is CASSDSGGSGANVLTF. The CDR3, as DNA: TGTGCCAGCAGTGATTCGGGCGGGTCTGGGGCCAACGTCCTGACTTTC.

The V call is TRBV6-5, the J call TRBJ1-5, with D unclear. This CDR3 is built from 12 residues. From germline, CDR1 is MNHEY and CDR2 SVGAGI. Trimming left V 8 bases short and J 6 bases short, with 11 bases between. The CDR3, as DNA: TGTGCCAGCTTAATCGGGAGTCAGCCCCAGCATTTT. Its protein is CASLIGSQPQHF.

The rearrangement joins TRBV6-5 to TRBJ2-5, with 9 bases lining up with TRBD1. Germline V lookup: CDR1 MNHEY, CDR2 SVGAGI. This CDR3 region has 15 residues. V lost 5 bases, J lost 6 bases, and 10 bases stayed unmatched. CDR3 sequence reads: CASSGSGTGLKTQYF. CDR3 nucleotide sequence: TGTGCCAGCAGTGGGTCCGGGACAGGGCTAAAGACCCAGTACTTC.

This clonotype was found a few times. The chain carries TRBV6-6 and TRBJ2-5; no firm D call. Germline CDR1 is MNHNY and CDR2 is SVGAGI (reference sequence). The V and J ends lost 10 bases and 2 bases respectively, with 17 bases between them. The CDR3 totals 14 residues. The CDR3 is CATLVGVKQETQYF. The CDR3 bases are TGTGCCACCCTAGTCGGAGTGAAACAAGAGACCCAGTACTTC.

This chain links TRBV20-1 with TRBJ2-7, with 9 bases aligning to TRBD1. Germline V gene data show CDR1 as DFQATT and CDR2 as SNEGSKA (reference sequence). This CDR3 has 19 amino acids. V lost 5 bases to trimming and J lost 0 bases; unmatched junction nucleotides: 20. The CDR3 here is CSARRPHKPGQGPSYEQYF. The CDR3 coding sequence is TGCAGTGCTCGCCGCCCACACAAACCGGGACAGGGTCCCTCCTACGAGCAGTACTTC.

This clonotype came up a few times. The chain has TRBV6-5 and TRBJ1-1, with a weak D call TRBD1 (6 bases). Germline CDR1 is MNHEY and CDR2 is SVGAGI. The CDR3 contains 15 residues. Trimming cost V 2 bases and J 5 bases, with 15 bases left between them. The CDR3, as DNA: TGTGCCAGCAGTTACATCCACAGGGACCTTACTGAAGCTTTCTTT. It yields the protein CASSYIHRDLTEAFF.